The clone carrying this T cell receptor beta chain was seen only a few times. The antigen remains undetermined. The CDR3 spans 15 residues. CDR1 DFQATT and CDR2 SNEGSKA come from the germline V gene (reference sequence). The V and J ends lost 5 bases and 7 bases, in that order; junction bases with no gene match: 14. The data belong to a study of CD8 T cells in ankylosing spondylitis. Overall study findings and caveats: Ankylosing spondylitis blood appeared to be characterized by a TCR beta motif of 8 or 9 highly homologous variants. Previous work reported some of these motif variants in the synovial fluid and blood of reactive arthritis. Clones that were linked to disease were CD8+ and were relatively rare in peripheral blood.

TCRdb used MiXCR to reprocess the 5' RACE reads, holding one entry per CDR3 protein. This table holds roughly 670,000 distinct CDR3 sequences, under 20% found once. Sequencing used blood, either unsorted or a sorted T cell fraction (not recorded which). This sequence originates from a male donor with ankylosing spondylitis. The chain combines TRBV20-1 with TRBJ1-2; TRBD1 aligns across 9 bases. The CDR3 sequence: CSAPHRGLVYGGYTF. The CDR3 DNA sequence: TGCAGTGCTCCCCACAGGGGGCTGGTGTATGGTGGCTACACCTTC.